This entry concerns a single TCR beta chain. PCR used 60 Vbeta primers and 13 Jbeta primers. Assay used: immunoSEQ multiplex PCR; TCRdb lists only in-frame clones, some missing. The table records about 110,000 clones, just under 80% of them present only once. Trimming pared 6 bases from V and 3 bases from J, leaving 21 bases between. CDR1 and CDR2 (germline): MDHEN, SYDVKM. The CDR3 is made up of 17 amino acids. The data derive from a study of cytomegalovirus exposure and HLA in healthy donors. Background on the study: For the roughly 390 genotyped donors, more than 65% fell within the Caucasian-associated ancestry cluster.

The sequence derives from a man aged 25 to 40 in good health and CMV-seronegative. Source material: PBMCs. V usage is TRBV28 and J usage is TRBJ2-1; D perhaps matches TRBD2 (6 bases). The CDR3 spells CASSSWGRAGIYNEQFF. The CDR3 nucleotides read TGTGCCAGCAGCAGTTGGGGTCGGGCGGGAATCTACAATGAGCAGTTCTTC.